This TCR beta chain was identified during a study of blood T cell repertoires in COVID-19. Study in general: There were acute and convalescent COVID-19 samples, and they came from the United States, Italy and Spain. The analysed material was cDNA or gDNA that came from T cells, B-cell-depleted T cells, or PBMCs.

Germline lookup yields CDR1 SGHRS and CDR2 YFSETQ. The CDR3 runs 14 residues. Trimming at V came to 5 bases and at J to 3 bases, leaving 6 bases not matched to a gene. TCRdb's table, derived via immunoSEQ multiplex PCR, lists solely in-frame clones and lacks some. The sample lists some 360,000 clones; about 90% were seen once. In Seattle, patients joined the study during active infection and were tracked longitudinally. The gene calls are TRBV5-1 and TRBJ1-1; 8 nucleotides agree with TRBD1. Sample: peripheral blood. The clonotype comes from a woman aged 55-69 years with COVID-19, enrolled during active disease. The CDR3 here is CASSTQGADTEAFF. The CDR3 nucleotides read TGCGCCAGCAGTACTCAGGGGGCGGACACTGAAGCTTTCTTT.